This T cell receptor (beta chain) was sequenced for a study of early T cells in non-severe SARS-CoV-2 infection. Across the study: Alpha and beta chains were unpaired, from unsorted whole-blood bulk RNA.

MiXCR, applied by TCRdb to the 5' RACE reads, yields one record per CDR3 protein. Of 80,000 to 95,000 distinct CDR3 sequences listed, around a sixth are singletons. This clonotype was counted many times. Its specificity is not known. The V and J ends lost 0 bases and 4 bases respectively, with 12 bases between them. The CDR3 has 15 residues. Study-wide results and limits: Comparison of clonotypes with VDJdb favored anti-spike CD8 responses while missing private and CD4 specificities.

The chain combines TRBV12-3 or TRBV12-4 with TRBJ2-5; D may match TRBD1 or TRBD2 (7 bases each). The sequence derives from an adult who was a healthcare worker with PCR-confirmed SARS-CoV-2 infection or an uninfected control (not recorded which). The sample was whole blood, taken at baseline. The CDR3 loop reads CASSLAQGGRETQYF. The CDR3 nucleotides read TGTGCCAGCAGTTTAGCGCAGGGGGGGCGAGAGACCCAGTACTTC.